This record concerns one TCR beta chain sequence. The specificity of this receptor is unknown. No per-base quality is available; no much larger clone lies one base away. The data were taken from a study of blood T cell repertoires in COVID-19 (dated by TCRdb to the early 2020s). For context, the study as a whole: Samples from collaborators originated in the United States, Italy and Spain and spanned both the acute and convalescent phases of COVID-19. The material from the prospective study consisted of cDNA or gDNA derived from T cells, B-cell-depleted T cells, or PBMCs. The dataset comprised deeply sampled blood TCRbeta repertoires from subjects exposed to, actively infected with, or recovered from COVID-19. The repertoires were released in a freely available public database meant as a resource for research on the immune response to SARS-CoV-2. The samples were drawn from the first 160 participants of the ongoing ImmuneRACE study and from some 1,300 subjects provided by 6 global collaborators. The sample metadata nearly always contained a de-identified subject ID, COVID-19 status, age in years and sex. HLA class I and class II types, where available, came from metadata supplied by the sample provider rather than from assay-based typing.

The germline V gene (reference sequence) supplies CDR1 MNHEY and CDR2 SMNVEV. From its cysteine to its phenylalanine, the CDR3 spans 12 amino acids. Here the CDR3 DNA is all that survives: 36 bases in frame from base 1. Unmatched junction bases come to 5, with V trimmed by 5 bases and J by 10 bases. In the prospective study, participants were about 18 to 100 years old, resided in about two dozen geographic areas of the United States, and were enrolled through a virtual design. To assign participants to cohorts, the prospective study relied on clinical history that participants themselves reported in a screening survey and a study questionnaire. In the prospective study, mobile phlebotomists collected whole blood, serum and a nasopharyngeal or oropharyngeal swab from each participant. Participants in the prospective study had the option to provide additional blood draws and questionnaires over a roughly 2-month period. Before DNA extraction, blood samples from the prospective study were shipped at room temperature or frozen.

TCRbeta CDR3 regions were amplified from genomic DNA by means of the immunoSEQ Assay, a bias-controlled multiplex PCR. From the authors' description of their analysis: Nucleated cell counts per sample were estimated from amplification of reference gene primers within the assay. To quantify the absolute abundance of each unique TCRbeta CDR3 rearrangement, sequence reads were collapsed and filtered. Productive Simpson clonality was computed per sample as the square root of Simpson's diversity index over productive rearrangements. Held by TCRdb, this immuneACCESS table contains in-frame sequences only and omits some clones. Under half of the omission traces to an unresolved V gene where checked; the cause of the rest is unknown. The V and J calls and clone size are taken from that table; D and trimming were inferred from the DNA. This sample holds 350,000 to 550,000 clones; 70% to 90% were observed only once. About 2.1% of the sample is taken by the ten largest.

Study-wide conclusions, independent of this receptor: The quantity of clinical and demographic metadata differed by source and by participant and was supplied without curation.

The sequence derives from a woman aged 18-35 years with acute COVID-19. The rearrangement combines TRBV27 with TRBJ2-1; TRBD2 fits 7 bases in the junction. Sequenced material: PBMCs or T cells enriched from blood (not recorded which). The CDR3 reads CASSRPTSEQFF. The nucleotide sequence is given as TGTGCCAGCAGTCGACCGACTAGCGAGCAGTTCTTC.